The clone carrying this T cell receptor beta chain came up a few times. Thyroid surgery took place with no prior treatment in any patient. From the PCR reads, TCRdb re-called clones with MiXCR. The table lists fewer than 40,000 clones, roughly 50% of them singletons. The data belong to a study of metastatic and nonmetastatic thyroid tumors. Trimming cost V 3 bases and J 3 bases, with 11 bases left between them. This CDR3 has 15 amino acids. The chain joins TRBV12-3 or TRBV12-4 to TRBJ1-4; D may be TRBD1 (5 bases). Sequenced: tumor tissue. This clonotype was sampled from a male donor with papillary thyroid cancer or a benign thyroid nodule (not recorded which). Some clones in this sample may be carry-over from other donors' samples. CDR3 bases: TGTGCCAGCAGTTTGGCAACCAGGGCTAATGAAAAACTGTTTTTT. Translated, it gives CASSLATRANEKLFF.